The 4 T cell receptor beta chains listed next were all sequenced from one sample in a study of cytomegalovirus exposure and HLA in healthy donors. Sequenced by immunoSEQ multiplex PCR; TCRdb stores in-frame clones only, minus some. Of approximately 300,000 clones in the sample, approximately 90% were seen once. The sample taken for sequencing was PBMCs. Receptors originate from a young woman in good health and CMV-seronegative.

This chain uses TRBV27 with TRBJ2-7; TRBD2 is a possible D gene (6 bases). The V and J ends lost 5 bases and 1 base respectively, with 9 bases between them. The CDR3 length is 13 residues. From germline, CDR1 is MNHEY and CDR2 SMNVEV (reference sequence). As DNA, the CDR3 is TGTGCCAGCAGTGGGACTCTTTCCTACGAGCAGTACTTC. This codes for CASSGTLSYEQYF.

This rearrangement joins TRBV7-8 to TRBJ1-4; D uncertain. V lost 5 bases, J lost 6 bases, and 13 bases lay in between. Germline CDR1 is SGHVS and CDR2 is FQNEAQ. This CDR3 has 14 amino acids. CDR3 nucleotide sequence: TGTGCCAGCAGCCCTGGGGAGGCGGATGAAAAACTGTTTTTT. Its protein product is CASSPGEADEKLFF.

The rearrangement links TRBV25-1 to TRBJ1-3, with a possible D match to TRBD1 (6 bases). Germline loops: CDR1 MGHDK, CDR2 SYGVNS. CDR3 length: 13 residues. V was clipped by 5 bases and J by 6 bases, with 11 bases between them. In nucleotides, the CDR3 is TGTGCCAGCAGTAGGGACAATCCAAACACCATATATTTT. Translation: CASSRDNPNTIYF.

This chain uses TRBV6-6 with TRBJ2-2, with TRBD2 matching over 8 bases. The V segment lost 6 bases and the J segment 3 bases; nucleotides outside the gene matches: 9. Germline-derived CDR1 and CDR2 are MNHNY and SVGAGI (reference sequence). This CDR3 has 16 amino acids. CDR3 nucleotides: TGTGCCAGCAGGCTCGGACTAGCTTCCCACACCGGGGAGCTGTTTTTT. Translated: CASRLGLASHTGELFF.